This TCR beta chain was sequenced during a study of blood T cell repertoires in COVID-19. Study information: The study drew acute and convalescent COVID-19 samples from the United States, Italy and Spain. T cells, B-cell-depleted T cells, or PBMCs supplied cDNA or gDNA.

Original processing notes: Reference gene primer amplification in the assay estimated nucleated cell counts. Sequencing was performed with immunoSEQ multiplex PCR; in TCRdb, only in-frame clones are kept and a portion is missing. The DNA gave D and trimming, while V, J and clone size come from that table. Among 200,000 to 250,000 clones, 82% were seen once, and the ten largest hold approximately 1.9%. The CDR3 sequence is 13 residues long. Germline CDR1 SGHTA, CDR2 FQGNSA. Between the trimmed V and J ends, which lost 3 bases and 6 bases, there was a span of 11 bases. The rearrangement links TRBV7-2 to TRBJ1-1, with D uncertain. This receptor was identified in an elderly woman with acute or convalescent COVID-19. Sequenced sample: peripheral blood. Written as DNA, the CDR3 is TGTGCCAGCAGCTTCAACAGCATCGCTGAAGCTTTCTTT. Encoded protein: CASSFNSIAEAFF.